Shown below are 31 T cell receptor beta chains from a single sample sequenced in a study of long-term antiretroviral therapy in people with HIV. They ran version v3.0 of the immunoSEQ assay at survey level. Libraries were prepared by immunoSEQ multiplex PCR; TCRdb keeps only in-frame clonotypes and omits some of them. Among some 28,000 clones listed, around 85% were seen once. The sample here was unsorted PBMCs, taken 3 years after starting antiretroviral therapy. The receptors were gathered from a middle-aged man with HIV.

The chain employs TRBV5-1 and TRBJ2-3; D gene ambiguous. Deletions cut 6 bases from V and 5 bases from J, with 13 bases between. The length of the CDR3 is 13 residues. In germline, CDR1 is SGHRS, CDR2 YFSETQ. The CDR3 loop is CASTEQTKDTQYF. CDR3 DNA: TGCGCCAGCACCGAACAAACGAAAGATACGCAGTATTTT.

The rearrangement joins TRBV6-1 to TRBJ1-1; 9 nucleotides agree with TRBD1. Germline V CDR1 and CDR2: MNHNS, SASEGT. Trimming cost V 3 bases and J 0 bases; bases outside gene matches: 8. The CDR3 contains 17 residues. CDR3 sequence: CASSDGTGPRMNTEAFF. DNA for the CDR3: TGTGCCAGCAGTGACGGGACAGGGCCTCGTATGAACACTGAAGCTTTCTTT.

V is TRBV12-5 and J is TRBJ1-4; 10 bases are a match to TRBD1. There are 18 residues in the CDR3. After removal of 1 base from V and 8 bases from J, the junction contained 13 bases not matched to a gene. The V gene's germline CDR1 is LGHNT and CDR2 FRNRAP. CDR3 sequence reads: CASGLDHRDRGFQEKLFF. The CDR3 DNA sequence: TGTGCTAGTGGTTTGGATCACCGGGACAGGGGTTTTCAAGAAAAACTGTTTTTT.

The CDR3 region has the DNA TGTGCCAGTAGCCTCGAGGGCACCGGGGAGCTGTTTTTT. It is translated as CASSLEGTGELFF. V is TRBV19 and J is TRBJ2-2; TRBD2 is a possible D gene (5 bases). V dropped 6 bases and J dropped 4 bases, with 9 bases sitting between them. Germline V gene sequence: CDR1 LNHDA, CDR2 SQIVND (reference sequence). The CDR3 spans 13 residues.

This clone has a single count. This chain joins TRBV28 and TRBJ1-5; D is uncertain. Germline assignment: CDR1 MDHEN and CDR2 SYDVKM. The germline V and J ends were trimmed by 2 bases and 1 base, with 21 bases remaining between them. This CDR3 spans 19 amino acids. This chain's CDR3 is CASSLPVRSSGGSNQPQHF. In DNA form, the CDR3 reads TGTGCCAGCAGTTTACCGGTGCGGAGCAGCGGAGGAAGCAATCAGCCCCAGCATTTT.

This chain uses TRBV27 with TRBJ2-7; the match to TRBD1 covers 7 bases. V lost 3 bases to trimming and J lost 6 bases; unmatched junction nucleotides: 2. Germline CDR1 MNHEY, CDR2 SMNVEV (reference sequence). The CDR3 consists of 12 residues. CDR3 nucleotides: TGTGCCAGCAGTTTGAGACAGGGCGAGCAGTACTTC. The encoded protein is CASSLRQGEQYF.

V gene TRBV23-1 combines with J gene TRBJ2-7; D uncertain. TRBV23-1 is noted as an ORF with a role that remains uncertain. V shed 8 bases and J shed 2 bases, with 16 bases lying between them. The CDR3 spans 14 residues. The CDR3 nucleotides are TGCGCCAGCGGTTCGGTCCTGGTCCCCTACGAGCAGTACTTC. It is translated as CASGSVLVPYEQYF.

In this sample, this clone turned up a few times. The CDR3 nucleotides read TGTGCCAGCAGGGGCCTCGAAGCGGGAGGAGGCTACGAGCAGTACTTC. This codes for CASRGLEAGGGYEQYF. The genes are TRBV2 and TRBJ2-7; 9 bases agree with TRBD2. This CDR3 has 16 amino acids. After removal of 6 bases from V and 3 bases from J, the junction contained 12 bases not matched to a gene. CDR1 and CDR2 from the germline V gene are SNHLY and FYNNEI.

This sequence joins TRBV11-3 and TRBJ2-5; 13 nucleotides match TRBD2. The CDR3 spans 16 residues. Germline V lookup: CDR1 SGHNT, CDR2 YENEEA. V lost 5 bases to trimming and J lost 5 bases; unmatched junction nucleotides: 8. The CDR3 spells CASSPRGLAGVETQYF. The CDR3 DNA sequence: TGTGCCAGCAGCCCCCGTGGACTAGCGGGAGTGGAGACCCAGTACTTC.

V and J are TRBV6-6 and TRBJ1-1; weak D call: TRBD1 (5 bases). Trimming cost V 9 bases and J 3 bases, with 11 bases left between them. The germline CDR1 and CDR2 sequences are MNHNY and SVGAGI (reference sequence). CDR3 size: 12 residues. This CDR3 is CARIVGDTEAFF. In nucleotides, the CDR3 is TGTGCCAGGATTGTGGGGGACACTGAAGCTTTCTTT.

The chain joins TRBV5-1 to TRBJ2-1, with 10 nucleotides matching TRBD1. Germline V gene sequence: CDR1 SGHRS, CDR2 YFSETQ. This CDR3 contains 14 residues. V lost 5 bases and J lost 4; bases outside the gene matches: 3. The CDR3 reads CASRGQGGYNEQFF. CDR3 nucleotide sequence: TGCGCCAGCAGAGGACAGGGGGGATACAATGAGCAGTTCTTC.

The V call is TRBV4-1, the J call TRBJ1-1; D call uncertain. The CDR3 loop spans 16 amino acids. Trimming left V 0 bases short and J 2 bases short, with 13 bases between. Germline V gene lookup returns CDR1 MGHRA and CDR2 YSYEKL. Here the CDR3 reads CASSQEGGRFNTEAFF. The DNA of the CDR3 is TGCGCCAGCAGCCAAGAAGGAGGACGGTTCAACACTGAAGCTTTCTTT.

This clone has only one observation. The rearrangement links TRBV10-3 to TRBJ2-7, with 9 bases that match TRBD1. CDR3 length equals 15 residues. Germline CDR1 ENHRY, CDR2 SYGVKD. The ends lost 6 bases at V and 2 bases at J; junction bases unmatched: 8. The CDR3 DNA is TGTGCCATCAGCCGAGGGGGACAGGGCCCCTACGAGCAGTACTTC. It encodes CAISRGGQGPYEQYF.

This rearrangement joins TRBV5-1 to TRBJ1-1, with TRBD1 matching 8 bases. Losses at the gene ends were 3 bases for V and 1 base for J; bases not matched to a gene: 2. CDR1 and CDR2 from the germline V gene are SGHRS and YFSETQ. This CDR3 spans 14 amino acids. The CDR3 bases are TGCGCCAGCAGCTACGGACAGGGGAACACTGAAGCTTTCTTT. It translates to CASSYGQGNTEAFF.

The chain's CDR3 is CASSLPGQGRNEQFF. CDR3 DNA sequence: TGTGCCAGCAGCTTACCCGGACAGGGACGCAATGAGCAGTTCTTC. This chain links TRBV7-9 with TRBJ2-1; TRBD1 matches at 8 bases. The V and J ends lost 2 bases and 6 bases, in that order; junction bases with no gene match: 6. Germline CDR1 reads SEHNR; CDR2 reads FQNEAQ (reference sequence). The CDR3 is 15 residues long.

V gene TRBV19 combines with J gene TRBJ2-1; TRBD2 might be the D (6 bases). The CDR3 is 18 residues long. Trimming removed 4 bases from V and 7 bases from J, with 26 bases in between. Per the germline V gene, CDR1 is LNHDA and CDR2 is SQIVND (reference sequence). CDR3 region: CASSTPPWQLAGENEQFF. In DNA form, the CDR3 reads TGTGCCAGTAGTACCCCTCCATGGCAACTAGCCGGGGAGAATGAGCAGTTCTTC.

Only a few counts were recorded for this clone. The chain is built from TRBV9 and TRBJ2-7; 8 nucleotides match TRBD1. Germline assignment: CDR1 SGDLS and CDR2 YYNGEE. The CDR3 consists of 14 residues. Trimming removed 2 bases from V and 5 bases from J; junction bases left unmatched: 6. Written as DNA, the CDR3 is TGTGCCAGCAGCGTTAGTACAGGGGGAGACGAGCAGTACTTC. This encodes CASSVSTGGDEQYF.

This clone was observed a few times. V usage is TRBV15 and J usage is TRBJ1-2; 10 positions agree with TRBD1. The CDR3 has 16 amino acids. Germline lookup yields CDR1 LNHNV and CDR2 YYDKDF (reference sequence). The junction had 13 bases not matched to a gene; V was cut back by 4 bases and J by 8 bases. CDR3 nucleotide sequence: TGTGCCACCAGCATAGACAGGGGGCAAGATCCTACGGGCTACACCTTC. It codes for CATSIDRGQDPTGYTF.

This CDR3 is CASNGGRTGELFF. Here the CDR3 DNA reads TGTGCCAGCAACGGGGGTCGCACCGGGGAGCTGTTTTTT. V is TRBV6-5 and J is TRBJ2-2; D is possibly TRBD2 (6 bases). From germline, CDR1 is MNHEY and CDR2 SVGAGI. V was trimmed by 7 bases and J by 4 bases, leaving 10 bases between them. This CDR3 contains 13 residues.

This clone has just a few counts. The chain carries TRBV6-1 and TRBJ1-5; the match to TRBD1 covers 7 bases. Trimming took 5 bases from V and 3 from J; bases not matched to a gene: 4. The CDR3 has 14 residues. The germline CDR1 and CDR2 sequences are MNHNS and SASEGT. CDR3 sequence: CASSTDRANQPQHF. The CDR3 DNA reads as TGTGCCAGCAGTACCGACAGGGCCAATCAGCCCCAGCATTTT.

This clone turned up a few times. The chain couples TRBV11-2 to TRBJ2-7; 12 nucleotides match TRBD1. The CDR3 is made up of 15 amino acids. The V and J ends lost 5 bases and 9 bases, in that order; junction bases with no gene match: 11. Germline V lookup: CDR1 SGHAT, CDR2 FQNNGV. This CDR3 is CASSGPGQGASWQYF. CDR3 DNA sequence: TGTGCCAGCAGCGGACCGGGACAGGGGGCATCGTGGCAGTACTTC. Full variable domain (rest looked up from reference TRBV11-2 and TRBJ2-7): EAGVAQSPRYKIIEKRQSVAFWCNPISGHATLYWYQQILGQGPKLLIQFQNNGVVDDSQLPKDRFSAERLKGVDSTLKIQPAKLEDSAVYLCASSGPGQGASWQYFGPGTRLTVT.

J is TRBJ1-4 and V is TRBV5-6; 8 bases are shared with TRBD1. CDR1 and CDR2 from the germline V gene are SGHDT and YYEEEE. V was clipped by 0 bases and J by 0 bases; unmatched bases: 1. This CDR3 spans 16 amino acids. DNA of the CDR3: TGTGCCAGCAGCTTGGACAGGGGGACAACTAATGAAAAACTGTTTTTT. Protein sequence: CASSLDRGTTNEKLFF.

This sequence joins TRBV19 and TRBJ1-5; D is perhaps TRBD1 (6 bases). The length of the CDR3 is 16 residues. Trimming took off 7 bases at V and 7 bases at J, with 23 bases between the two ends. Germline CDR1 LNHDA, CDR2 SQIVND (reference sequence). CDR3 DNA: TGTGCCAGTACCGGGACAAATATGCATCGGGTGCAGCCCCAGCATTTT. Translated: CASTGTNMHRVQPQHF.

The chain links TRBV2 to TRBJ2-1; D is uncertain. Germline lookup yields CDR1 SNHLY and CDR2 FYNNEI. The CDR3 totals 11 residues. V was pared by 7 bases and J by 8 bases, with 9 bases between. CDR3: CASIKSDEQFF. The CDR3 DNA is TGTGCCAGCATCAAATCAGATGAGCAGTTCTTC.

This chain links TRBV7-2 with TRBJ2-7; D not certain. The CDR3 is 12 residues long. Trimming left V 2 bases short and J 2 bases short, with 4 bases between. CDR1 and CDR2 from the germline V gene are SGHTA and FQGNSA. In DNA form, the CDR3 reads TGTGCCAGCAGCTTATTCGCCTACGAGCAGTACTTC. Its translation: CASSLFAYEQYF.

This sequence joins TRBV30 and TRBJ2-7; a possible D gene is TRBD1 (5 bases). Trimming removed 4 bases from V and 2 bases from J, with 21 bases in between. This CDR3 has 16 residues. CDR1 GTSNPN and CDR2 SVGIG come from the germline V gene (reference sequence). CDR3 DNA sequence: TGTGCCTGGAACCCCCCAAGGACATCCCAAACCTACGAGCAGTACTTC. Translating gives CAWNPPRTSQTYEQYF.

The rearrangement uses TRBV4-1 and TRBJ2-2; perhaps D is TRBD1 or TRBD2 (6 bases each). This CDR3 is built from 15 residues. Trimming removed 4 bases at V and 5 bases at J, with 14 bases between. Germline assignment: CDR1 MGHRA and CDR2 YSYEKL. CDR3 sequence (DNA): TGCGCCAGCAGCCTCAACCTAGGGGGGACCGGGGAGCTGTTTTTT. This translates into CASSLNLGGTGELFF.

The genes are TRBV5-1 and TRBJ2-1; 8 bases fit TRBD1. The CDR3 contains 15 residues. Germline CDR1 SGHRS, CDR2 YFSETQ. The V segment lost 3 bases and the J segment 3 bases; nucleotides outside the gene matches: 5. The DNA for the CDR3 is TGCGCCAGCAGCTCGACAGGGGCGGTCTACAATGAGCAGTTCTTC. This translates into CASSSTGAVYNEQFF.

The V gene is TRBV6-1, the J gene TRBJ2-7; 10 bases are shared with TRBD2. V dropped 4 bases and J dropped 3; count of bases not matched to a gene: 12. The CDR3 spans 17 residues. Germline V gives CDR1 MNHNS, CDR2 SASEGT. CDR3 DNA: TGTGCCAGCAGTGGTGGGGCTTCTAGCGGGGGTTACTACGAGCAGTACTTC. Amino acids: CASSGGASSGGYYEQYF.

The V gene is TRBV9, the J gene TRBJ2-2; possibly TRBD2 for D (6 bases). V was trimmed by 0 bases and J by 4 bases, leaving 10 bases between them. This CDR3 comprises 15 residues. Germline assignment: CDR1 SGDLS and CDR2 YYNGEE. The CDR3 sequence: CASSVAGERTGELFF. The CDR3 DNA reads as TGTGCCAGCAGCGTAGCGGGAGAGCGCACCGGGGAGCTGTTTTTT.

The rearrangement uses TRBV5-4 and TRBJ2-3, with D possibly called TRBD1 or TRBD2 (5 bases each). This CDR3 region has 13 residues. The V gene lost 6 bases and the J gene lost 3 bases, with 11 bases spanning the gap. Germline V gene data show CDR1 as SGHNT and CDR2 as YYREEE (reference sequence). The CDR3, as DNA: TGTGCCAGCACCCTCTGGGGGACAGATACGCAGTATTTT. It yields the protein CASTLWGTDTQYF.